This T cell receptor (beta chain) was documented in a study of CD8+ T cells in alopecia areata. Study results and limitations: Mice showed clearer TCR sharing than patients did, a gap that was possibly HLA-related. Sequencing of scalp samples also captures resident alphabeta T cells of normal skin.

This clone has just a few counts. Its matching antigen is unknown. The same CDR3 can be traced to other DNA sequences in this sample. The length of the CDR3 is 13 residues. J was trimmed by 0 bases and V by 3 bases; bases with no gene match: 0. Germline assignment: CDR1 SQVTM and CDR2 ANQGSEA. It was cDNA, reverse transcribed from extracted RNA, that served as the sequencing template. TCRdb's copy holds only in-frame clones and misses some; the assay was immunoSEQ multiplex PCR. This table has 200,000 to 250,000 clones, just over 55% appearing once. CD4+ and CD8+ T cells were sorted from PBMCs. Sequenced sample: CD8+ T cells sorted from blood. This chain uses TRBV29-1 with TRBJ2-3, with 7 bases that match TRBD2. The receptor was derived from a human donor in good health. CDR3 residues: CSVEGGSTDTQYF. The DNA of the CDR3 is TGCAGCGTTGAGGGGGGGAGCACAGATACGCAGTATTTT.